This T cell receptor beta chain is drawn from a study of metastatic and nonmetastatic thyroid tumors. Study-wide background: Comparison of repertoires was carried out across blood and tumor or nodule tissue from malignant and benign thyroid patients.

Each patient went into thyroid surgery without having received any treatment. This clone has only a few counts. V trimming: 5 bases; J trimming: 8 bases; junction bases outside the gene matches: 14. Germline V gene sequence: CDR1 MRHNA, CDR2 SNTAGT. This CDR3 comprises 15 residues. TCRdb reassembled clones from the PCR reads with MiXCR. The data contain about 9,600 clones, 25% to 40% of them singletons. The chain recombines TRBV6-4 with TRBJ1-2, with 7 bases lining up with TRBD1. The source material was tumor tissue. The sequence was collected from a female donor with papillary thyroid cancer or a benign thyroid nodule (not recorded which). Some clones in this sample may be carry-over from other donors' samples. For the CDR3, the DNA is TGTGCCAGCAGTCAAGGGGCCGGGTACAGGGGCGGCTACACCTTC. Amino acid sequence: CASSQGAGYRGGYTF.